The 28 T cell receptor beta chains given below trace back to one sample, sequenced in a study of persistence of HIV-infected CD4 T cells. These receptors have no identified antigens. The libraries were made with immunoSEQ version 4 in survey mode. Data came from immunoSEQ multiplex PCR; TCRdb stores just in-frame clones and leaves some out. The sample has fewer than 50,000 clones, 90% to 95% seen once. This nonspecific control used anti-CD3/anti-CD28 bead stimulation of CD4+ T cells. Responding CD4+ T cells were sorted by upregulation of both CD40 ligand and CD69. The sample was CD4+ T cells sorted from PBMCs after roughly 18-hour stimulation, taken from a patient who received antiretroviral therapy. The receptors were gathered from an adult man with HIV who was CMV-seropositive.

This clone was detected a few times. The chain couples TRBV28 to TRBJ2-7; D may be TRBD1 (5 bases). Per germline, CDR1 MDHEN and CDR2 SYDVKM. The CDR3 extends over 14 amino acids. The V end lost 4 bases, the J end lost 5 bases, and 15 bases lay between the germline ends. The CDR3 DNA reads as TGTGCCAGCAGTTCAGAATCAGGGTTTAACGAGCAGTACTTC. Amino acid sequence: CASSSESGFNEQYF.

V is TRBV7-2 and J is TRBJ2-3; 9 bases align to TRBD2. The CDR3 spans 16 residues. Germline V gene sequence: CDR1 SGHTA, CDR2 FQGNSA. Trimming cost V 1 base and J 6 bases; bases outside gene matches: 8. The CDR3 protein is CASSLEAGGQGDTQYF. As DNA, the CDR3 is TGTGCCAGCAGCTTAGAAGCGGGGGGCCAAGGGGATACGCAGTATTTT.

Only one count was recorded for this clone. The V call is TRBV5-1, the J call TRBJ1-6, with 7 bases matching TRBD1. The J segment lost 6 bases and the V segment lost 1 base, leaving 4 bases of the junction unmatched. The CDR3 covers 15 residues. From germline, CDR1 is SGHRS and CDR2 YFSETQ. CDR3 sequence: CASSLSAGGNSPLHF. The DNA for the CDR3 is TGCGCCAGCAGCTTGTCGGCAGGGGGTAATTCACCCCTCCACTTT.

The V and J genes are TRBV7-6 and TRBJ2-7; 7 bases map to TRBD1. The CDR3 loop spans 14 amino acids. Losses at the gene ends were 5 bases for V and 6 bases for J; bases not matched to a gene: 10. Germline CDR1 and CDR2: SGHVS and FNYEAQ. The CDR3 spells CASSNDRVTGEQYF. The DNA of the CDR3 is TGTGCCAGCAGCAATGACAGGGTGACGGGCGAGCAGTACTTC.

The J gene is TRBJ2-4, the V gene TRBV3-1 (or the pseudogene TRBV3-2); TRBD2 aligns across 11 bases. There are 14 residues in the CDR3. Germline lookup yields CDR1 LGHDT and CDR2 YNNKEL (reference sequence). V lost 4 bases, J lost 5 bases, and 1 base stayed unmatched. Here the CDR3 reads CASSRLAGQNIQYF. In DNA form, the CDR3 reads TGTGCCAGCAGCCGACTAGCGGGGCAAAACATTCAGTACTTC.

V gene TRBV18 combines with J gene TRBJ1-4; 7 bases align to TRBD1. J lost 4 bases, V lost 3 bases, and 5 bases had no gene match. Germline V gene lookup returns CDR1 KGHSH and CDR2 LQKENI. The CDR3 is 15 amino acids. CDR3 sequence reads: CASSPLRQGNEKLFF. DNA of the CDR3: TGTGCCAGCTCACCTTTGCGACAGGGTAATGAAAAACTGTTTTTT. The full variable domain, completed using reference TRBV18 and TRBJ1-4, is NAGVMQNPRHLVRRRGQEARLRCSPMKGHSHVYWYRQLPEEGLKFMVYLQKENIIDESGMPKERFSAEFPKEGPSILRIQQVVRGDSAAYFCASSPLRQGNEKLFFGSGTQLSVL.

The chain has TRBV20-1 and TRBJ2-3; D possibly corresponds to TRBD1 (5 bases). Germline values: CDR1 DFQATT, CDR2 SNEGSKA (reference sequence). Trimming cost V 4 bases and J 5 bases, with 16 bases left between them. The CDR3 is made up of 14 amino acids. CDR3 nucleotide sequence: TGCAGTGCTACTGAGGACAAGGCTGGAGATACGCAGTATTTT. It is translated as CSATEDKAGDTQYF.

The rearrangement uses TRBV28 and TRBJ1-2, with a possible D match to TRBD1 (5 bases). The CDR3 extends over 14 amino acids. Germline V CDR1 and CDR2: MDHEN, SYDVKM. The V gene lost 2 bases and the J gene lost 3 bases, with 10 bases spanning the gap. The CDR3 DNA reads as TGTGCCAGCAGTTTAGTTGAGGGGTACTATGGCTACACCTTC. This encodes CASSLVEGYYGYTF.

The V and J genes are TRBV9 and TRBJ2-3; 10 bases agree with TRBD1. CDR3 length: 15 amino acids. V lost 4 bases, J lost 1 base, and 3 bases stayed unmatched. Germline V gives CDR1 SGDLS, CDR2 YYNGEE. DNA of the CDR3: TGTGCCAGCAGCCCAGGACAGGGGGGCACAGATACGCAGTATTTT. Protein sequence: CASSPGQGGTDTQYF.

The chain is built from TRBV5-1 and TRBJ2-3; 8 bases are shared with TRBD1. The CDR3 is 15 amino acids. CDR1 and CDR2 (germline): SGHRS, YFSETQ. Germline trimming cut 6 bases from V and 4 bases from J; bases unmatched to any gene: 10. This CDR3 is CASKDQGATADTQYF. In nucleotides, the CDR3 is TGCGCCAGCAAAGATCAGGGGGCGACCGCAGATACGCAGTATTTT.

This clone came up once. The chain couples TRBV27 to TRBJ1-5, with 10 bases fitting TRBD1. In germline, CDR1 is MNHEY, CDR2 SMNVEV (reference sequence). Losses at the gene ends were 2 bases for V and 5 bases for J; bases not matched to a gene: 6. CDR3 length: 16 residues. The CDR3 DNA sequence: TGTGCCAGCAGTTTACGAGGACAGGGGGTTTATCAGCCCCAGCATTTT. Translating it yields CASSLRGQGVYQPQHF.

The CDR3 nucleotides read TGCGCCAGCAGCCCTAGCGGGGCAGATACGCAGTATTTT. Amino acids: CASSPSGADTQYF. The chain uses TRBV10-1 and TRBJ2-3; 9 positions match TRBD2. The ends lost 6 bases at V and 4 bases at J; junction bases unmatched: 2. The CDR3 is 13 amino acids. Germline V gives CDR1 WNHNN, CDR2 SYGVQD (reference sequence).

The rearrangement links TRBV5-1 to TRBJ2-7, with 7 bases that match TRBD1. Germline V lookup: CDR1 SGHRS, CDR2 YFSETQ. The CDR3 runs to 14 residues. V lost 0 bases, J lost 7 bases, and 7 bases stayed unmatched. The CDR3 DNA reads TGCGCCAGCAGCTTGGGACAGGGTGGTTGGGAGCAGTACTTC. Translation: CASSLGQGGWEQYF.

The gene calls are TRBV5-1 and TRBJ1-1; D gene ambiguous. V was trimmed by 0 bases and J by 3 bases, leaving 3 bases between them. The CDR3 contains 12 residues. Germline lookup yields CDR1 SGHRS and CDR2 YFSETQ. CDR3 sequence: CASSLVDTEAFF. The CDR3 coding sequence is TGCGCCAGCAGCTTGGTGGACACTGAAGCTTTCTTT.

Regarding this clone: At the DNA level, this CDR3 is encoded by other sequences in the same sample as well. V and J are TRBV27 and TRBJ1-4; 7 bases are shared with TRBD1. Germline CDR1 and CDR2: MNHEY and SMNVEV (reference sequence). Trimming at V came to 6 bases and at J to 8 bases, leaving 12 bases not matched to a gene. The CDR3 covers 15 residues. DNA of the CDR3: TGTGCCAGCAGCCTGCGAAGGCAGGGGGGGGAAAAACTGTTTTTT. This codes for CASSLRRQGGEKLFF.

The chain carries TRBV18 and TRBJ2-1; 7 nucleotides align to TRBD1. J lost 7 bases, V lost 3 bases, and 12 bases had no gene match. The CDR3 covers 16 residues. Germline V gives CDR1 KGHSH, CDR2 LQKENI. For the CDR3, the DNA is TGTGCCAGCTCACCCGGAACAGGGGTAGTAGTAAATGAGCAGTTCTTC. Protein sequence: CASSPGTGVVVNEQFF.

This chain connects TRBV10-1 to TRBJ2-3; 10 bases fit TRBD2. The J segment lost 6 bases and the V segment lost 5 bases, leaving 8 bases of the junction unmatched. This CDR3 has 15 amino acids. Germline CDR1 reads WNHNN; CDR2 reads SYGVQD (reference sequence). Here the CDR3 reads CASSSSGGLYDTQYF. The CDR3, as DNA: TGCGCCAGCAGTTCTAGCGGGGGCCTGTACGATACGCAGTATTTT.

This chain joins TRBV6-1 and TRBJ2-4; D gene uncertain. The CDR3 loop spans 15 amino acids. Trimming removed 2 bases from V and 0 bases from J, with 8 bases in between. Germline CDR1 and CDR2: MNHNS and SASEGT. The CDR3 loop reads CASSELSVAKNIQYF. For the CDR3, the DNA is TGTGCCAGCAGTGAATTGAGTGTAGCCAAAAACATTCAGTACTTC.

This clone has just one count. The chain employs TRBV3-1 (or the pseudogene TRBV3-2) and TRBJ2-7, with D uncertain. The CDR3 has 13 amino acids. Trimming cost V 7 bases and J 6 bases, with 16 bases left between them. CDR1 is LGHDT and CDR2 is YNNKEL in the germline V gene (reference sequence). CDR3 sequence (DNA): TGTGCCAGCAAGTTCGGCACAAGTTCCGAGCAGTACTTC. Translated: CASKFGTSSEQYF.

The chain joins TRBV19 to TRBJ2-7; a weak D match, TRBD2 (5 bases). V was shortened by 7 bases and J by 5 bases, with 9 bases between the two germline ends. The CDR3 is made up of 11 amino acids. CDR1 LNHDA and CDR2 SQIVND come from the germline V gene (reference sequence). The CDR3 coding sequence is TGTGCCAGTACTAAGGGAGACGAGCAGTACTTC. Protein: CASTKGDEQYF.

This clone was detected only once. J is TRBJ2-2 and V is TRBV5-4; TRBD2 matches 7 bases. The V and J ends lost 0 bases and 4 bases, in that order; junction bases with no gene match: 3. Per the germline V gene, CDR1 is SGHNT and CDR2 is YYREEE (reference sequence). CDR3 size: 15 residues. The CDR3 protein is CASSLAGGITGELFF. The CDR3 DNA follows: TGTGCCAGCAGCTTGGCGGGGGGTATCACCGGGGAGCTGTTTTTT.

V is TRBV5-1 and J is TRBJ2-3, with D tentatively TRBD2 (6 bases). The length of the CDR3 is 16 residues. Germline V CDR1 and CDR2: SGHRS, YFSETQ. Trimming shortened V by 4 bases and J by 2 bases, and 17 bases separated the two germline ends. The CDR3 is CASSLEGGSNTDTQYF. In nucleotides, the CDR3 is TGCGCCAGCAGCCTGGAGGGAGGATCTAACACAGATACGCAGTATTTT.

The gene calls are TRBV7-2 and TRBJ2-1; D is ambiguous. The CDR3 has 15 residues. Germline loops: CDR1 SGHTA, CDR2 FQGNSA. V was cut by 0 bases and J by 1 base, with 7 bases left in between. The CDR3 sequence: CASSLAAGSYNEQFF. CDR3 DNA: TGTGCCAGCAGCTTAGCAGCTGGGTCCTACAATGAGCAGTTCTTC.

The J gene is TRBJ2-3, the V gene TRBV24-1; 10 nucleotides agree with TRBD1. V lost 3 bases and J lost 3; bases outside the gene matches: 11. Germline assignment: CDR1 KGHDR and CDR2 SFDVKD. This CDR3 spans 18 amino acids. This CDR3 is CATSDPLPTGGVTDTQYF. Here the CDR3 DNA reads TGTGCCACCAGTGATCCCCTTCCGACAGGGGGCGTGACAGATACGCAGTATTTT.

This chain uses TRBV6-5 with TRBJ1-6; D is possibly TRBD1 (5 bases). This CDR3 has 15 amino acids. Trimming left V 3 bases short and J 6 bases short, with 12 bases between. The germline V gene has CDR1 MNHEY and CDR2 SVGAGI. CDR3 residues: CASSYGRQINSPLHF. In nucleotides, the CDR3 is TGTGCCAGCAGTTATGGAAGACAGATTAATTCACCCCTCCACTTT.

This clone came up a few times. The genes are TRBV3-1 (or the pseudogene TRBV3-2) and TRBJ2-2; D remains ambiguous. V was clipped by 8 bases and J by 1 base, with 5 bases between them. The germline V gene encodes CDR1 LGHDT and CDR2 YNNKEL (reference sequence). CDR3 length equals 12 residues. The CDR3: CASGRNTGELFF. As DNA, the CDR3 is TGTGCCAGCGGAAGGAACACCGGGGAGCTGTTTTTT.

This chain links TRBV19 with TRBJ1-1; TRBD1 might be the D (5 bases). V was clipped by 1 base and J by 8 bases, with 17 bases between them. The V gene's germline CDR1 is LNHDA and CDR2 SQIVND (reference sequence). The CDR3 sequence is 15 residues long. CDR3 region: CASSIGDHSGGEAFF. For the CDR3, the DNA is TGTGCCAGTAGTATAGGGGACCACTCGGGCGGAGAAGCTTTCTTT.

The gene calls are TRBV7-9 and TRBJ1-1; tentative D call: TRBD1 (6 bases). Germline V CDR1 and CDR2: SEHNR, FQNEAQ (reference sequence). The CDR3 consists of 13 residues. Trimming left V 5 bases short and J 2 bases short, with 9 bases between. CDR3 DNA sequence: TGTGCCAGCAGCACACAGGGAAACACTGAAGCTTTCTTT. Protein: CASSTQGNTEAFF.